This T cell receptor beta chain was profiled in a study of T cell repertoires in cytomegalovirus infection. Study-level information: Well-studied HLA-B-restricted CMV epitopes were used in the study alongside recently identified HLA-C-restricted ones.

The germline V gene encodes CDR1 DFQATT and CDR2 SNEGSKA (reference sequence). There are 13 residues in the CDR3. V was clipped by 3 bases and J by 6 bases, with 13 bases between them. Study-wide points: Accumulated public TCR beta family frequency recognized individuals carrying CMV together with the relevant HLA. There were HLA-C-restricted CMV-specific TCR beta clonotypes dominating the ex vivo response.

Using its own MiXCR run on the reads, TCRdb lists one record per CDR3 protein. Of 75,000 to 100,000 distinct CDR3 sequences in the sample, less than 30% were seen once. As to this clonotype: Its antigen remains unidentified.

Specimen: CD8+ T cells from cultured PBMCs, collected from culture after CMV antigen stimulation. The chain couples TRBV20-1 to TRBJ2-3; D is tentatively TRBD1 or TRBD2 (6 bases each). This clonotype originated in a human donor in good health (CMV status not recorded). Some clones in this sample may be carry-over from other donors' samples. CDR3 nucleotide sequence: TGCAGTGCTAGCGGGGGCCCCGGGGATACGCAGTATTTT. Amino acids: CSASGGPGDTQYF.